A selection of T cell receptor beta chains follows, all from one sample in a study of T cells in Graves' hyperthyroidism and ophthalmopathy. Each CDR3 protein is one row after TCRdb ran MiXCR on the multiplex PCR reads. The data hold around 690,000 distinct CDR3 sequences, with 17% observed a single time. Sequenced: blood. These receptors came from a man aged 50 to 59 with Graves' hyperthyroidism. The CDR3 runs from the conserved cysteine through the conserved F or W. A D gene is named only where the DNA matches it firmly. Size is omitted from some rows. Given values are once, few, many or a class for expanded clones.

cdr3_nt	cdr3_aa	j_call	cdr3_length	v_call	clone_size	d_call
TGTGCCAGCAGTTTTGAGGTCTACGAGCAGTACTTC	CASSFEVYEQYF	TRBJ2-7	12	TRBV28	many	NA
TGTGCCAGCAGTGAAAGAGGGGCTAGCGGGGCAAGCACAGATACGCAGTATTTT	CASSERGASGASTDTQYF	TRBJ2-3	18	TRBV2	many	TRBD2
TGTGCCAGTAGTATAGATCAAACTGGGGCCAACGTCCTGACTTTC	CASSIDQTGANVLTF	TRBJ2-6	15	TRBV19	many	NA
TGTGCCAGCAGTGAAGGTGGGGTATGGAGCTCCTACGAGCAGTACTTC	CASSEGGVWSSYEQYF	TRBJ2-7	16	TRBV2	many	NA
TGTGCCAGCAGTCTCTTTGCCACGAACACCGGGGAGCTGTTTTTT	CASSLFATNTGELFF	TRBJ2-2	15	TRBV6-1	few	NA
TGCGCCAGCAGCTTGGAGAGGATGGCCAGGGGGACCGACGAGCAGTACTTC	CASSLERMARGTDEQYF	TRBJ2-7	17	TRBV5-1	once	TRBD1
TGTGCCAGCAGCCAACCTCCTCCGGGGACCATATATTTT	CASSQPPPGTIYF	TRBJ1-3	13	TRBV3-1	NA	NA
TGTGCCAGCAGCCAAGAGACAGGTGCTGAAGCTTTCTTT	CASSQETGAEAFF	TRBJ1-1	13	TRBV3-1	NA	NA
TGTGCCTGGAGGTCGGAGGGGGTCCTGGCTGAAGCTTTCTTT	CAWRSEGVLAEAFF	TRBJ1-1	14	TRBV30	NA	NA
TGCAGCACGACGCCGACAGGGGTGAACACCGAAGCTTTCTTT	CSTTPTGVNTEAFF	TRBJ1-1	14	TRBV29-1	few	TRBD1
TGTGCCAGCAGCGCCCAACCAGGGACCTACGAGCAGTACTTC	CASSAQPGTYEQYF	TRBJ2-7	14	TRBV7-6	few	NA
TGTGCCAGCAGCTTGGTGGAGGGGGGCTACGAGCAGTACTTC	CASSLVEGGYEQYF	TRBJ2-7	14	TRBV5-6	few	NA
TGTGCCAGCTCACCCGGACTAGCGTACGAGCAGTACTTC	CASSPGLAYEQYF	TRBJ2-7	13	TRBV18	many	TRBD2
TGTGCCAGCAGCAAAAATGGGATCCCCAGGGGGGAGCAGTACTTC	CASSKNGIPRGEQYF	TRBJ2-7	15	TRBV7-8	many	TRBD1
TGTGCCAGCAGGAAGACCAAAATGACGAAACCTTTATCCTGGGGTACTGAAGCTTTCTTT	CASRKTKMTKPLSWGTEAFF	TRBJ1-1	20	TRBV12-3/TRBV12-4	many	NA
TGTGCCTGGAGTGTAACAGACACAAACTATGGCTACACCTTC	CAWSVTDTNYGYTF	TRBJ1-2	14	TRBV30	many	NA
TGTGCCACGAAGGGTGGCGGGTACACAGATACGCAGTATTTT	CATKGGGYTDTQYF	TRBJ2-3	14	TRBV10-3	few	NA
TGCAGTGCTAGCCCCGGGACAGGGAACTACGAGCAGTACTTC	CSASPGTGNYEQYF	TRBJ2-7	14	TRBV20-1	many	TRBD1
TGTGCCATCAGTGCGTTCCAGCGGGAGTTGGACAATGAGCAGTTCTTC	CAISAFQRELDNEQFF	TRBJ2-1	16	TRBV10-3	many	TRBD2
TGTGCCAGCAGCCTAATCCGACTAGCGGGGGGGAATGAGCAGTTCTTC	CASSLIRLAGGNEQFF	TRBJ2-1	16	TRBV3-1	many	TRBD2
TGTGCCATCAGTGACCAAGTCCACAGGGTAGAGTCTATCTATGGCTACACCTTC	CAISDQVHRVESIYGYTF	TRBJ1-2	18	TRBV10-3	NA	NA
TGTGCCAGCAGGGGGACAGTTAGGAATCAGCCCCAGCATTTT	CASRGTVRNQPQHF	TRBJ1-5	14	TRBV6-2/TRBV6-3	NA	TRBD1
TGTGCCATCAGTGAGAAACAGGGGGCTCCCAAAGATGGCTACACCTTC	CAISEKQGAPKDGYTF	TRBJ1-2	16	TRBV10-3	few	TRBD1
TGTGCCAGCAGCTTAGGTGGAACCGGGACAGGCACAGATACGCAGTATTTT	CASSLGGTGTGTDTQYF	TRBJ2-3	17	TRBV13	NA	TRBD1
TGTGCCAGCAGCCGTGTAGCGAGGGGATCCTACGAGCAGTACTTC	CASSRVARGSYEQYF	TRBJ2-7	15	TRBV3-1	many	NA
TGTGCCAGCAGCCAAGCTTGGGGCTACTACAATGAGCAGTTCTTC	CASSQAWGYYNEQFF	TRBJ2-1	15	TRBV3-1	once	NA
TGCAGTGCCTCGGGGCTAGCGGCACCGCTGTTATCCTACAATGAGCAGTTCTTC	CSASGLAAPLLSYNEQFF	TRBJ2-1	18	TRBV20-1	NA	TRBD2
TGTGCCAGCAGTCTCCGCCCCCAGCCCCTCCACTTT	CASSLRPQPLHF	TRBJ1-6	12	TRBV28	many	NA
TGTGCCAGCAGCTCTCCGACAGGGTTCGGCACTGAAGCTTTCTTT	CASSSPTGFGTEAFF	TRBJ1-1	15	TRBV7-2	many	TRBD1
TGTGCCAGCGGGACACAGTACCAAGAGACCCAGTACTTC	CASGTQYQETQYF	TRBJ2-5	13	TRBV12-3/TRBV12-4	many	NA
TGCGCCAGCAGCTTGGTTCTAGCGGGAGCCTCAGGCACAGATACGCAGTATTTT	CASSLVLAGASGTDTQYF	TRBJ2-3	18	TRBV5-1	few	TRBD2
TGTGCCAGCAACGGGAACGGTGGCGAGCAGTACTTC	CASNGNGGEQYF	TRBJ2-7	12	TRBV11-2	many	NA
TGCAGTGCCCCGACAGGGCCCACGAACACTGTAGCTTTCTTT	CSAPTGPTNTVAFF	TRBJ1-1	14	TRBV20-1	NA	TRBD1
TGTGCCAGCAGCCCCAGGGGCCCCTACGAGCAGTACTTC	CASSPRGPYEQYF	TRBJ2-7	13	TRBV6-1	many	NA
TGTGCCAGCTCACCACCCCATGGAGCGGGGACCGGGGAGCTGTTTTTT	CASSPPHGAGTGELFF	TRBJ2-2	16	TRBV18	many	TRBD2
TGTGCCAGCAGTTCGCCAGGGACCGAATTCTATGGCTACACCTTC	CASSSPGTEFYGYTF	TRBJ1-2	15	TRBV12-3/TRBV12-4	NA	NA
TGTGCCAGCAGCGGGCCCAGCGGGAGCGTCACAGATACGCAGTATTTT	CASSGPSGSVTDTQYF	TRBJ2-3	16	TRBV12-3/TRBV12-4	many	TRBD2
TGCAGTGCGGCGGCAGCGGGGCAGCCCCAGCATTTT	CSAAAAGQPQHF	TRBJ1-5	12	TRBV20-1	NA	NA
TGTGCCAGCAGTGATGACCAGGGCCCTTACAATGAGCAGTTCTTC	CASSDDQGPYNEQFF	TRBJ2-1	15	TRBV2	many	NA
TGTGCCACCAGTGATTGGGGCGTCGGCACCGGGGAGCTGTTTTTT	CATSDWGVGTGELFF	TRBJ2-2	15	TRBV24-1	few	NA
TGTGCCTGGAGCGTTGTGAGGCCAGATACGCAGTATTTT	CAWSVVRPDTQYF	TRBJ2-3	13	TRBV30	many	NA
TGTGCCAGCAGCGCCCTTAATGAGCAGTTCTTC	CASSALNEQFF	TRBJ2-1	11	TRBV11-2	NA	NA
TGCAGTGCCACAACTAATCTCCGGGACAGAGCCTACGAGCAGTACTTC	CSATTNLRDRAYEQYF	TRBJ2-7	16	TRBV20-1	NA	TRBD1
TGTGCCAGCAGTTACTCGGCTAGCGGGAGTTCCTACAATGAGCAGTTCTTC	CASSYSASGSSYNEQFF	TRBJ2-1	17	TRBV6-2/TRBV6-3	NA	TRBD2
TGCGCCAGCAGCCCCCTCGTGTCGGCCAGGGGGCCTTCCTACGAGCAGTACTTC	CASSPLVSARGPSYEQYF	TRBJ2-7	18	TRBV4-1	few	TRBD1
TGTGCCAGAAGTCCACACCGGGAGTGGTCCTACAATGAGCAGTTCTTC	CARSPHREWSYNEQFF	TRBJ2-1	16	TRBV12-3/TRBV12-4	NA	NA